These T cell receptor beta chains were read from a single sample in a study of cytomegalovirus exposure and HLA in healthy donors. Assay: immunoSEQ multiplex PCR; the TCRdb copy retains only in-frame clones and omits some. The sample carries around 150,000 clones, around nine tenths recorded once. The sample taken for sequencing was PBMCs. These receptors were collected from a woman aged 18-29 years in good health and CMV-seronegative. CDR3s include the opening cysteine and the closing phenylalanine or tryptophan. A D gene is named only where the DNA matches it firmly. Some rows mark clone size as missing; the rest say once, few, many or name a class of expanded clone.

>.|TRBV30|.|TRBJ2-2
CAWSVLTGELFF
TGTGCCTGGAGTGTACTGACCGGGGAGCTGTTTTTT
>TRBD2|TRBV7-9|.|TRBJ2-1
CASSLPSGSSYNEQFF
TGTGCCAGCAGCTTACCTAGCGGAAGCTCCTACAATGAGCAGTTCTTC
>.|TRBV27|.|TRBJ1-1
CASSRETGNTEAFF
TGTGCCAGCTCCCGAGAGACGGGAAACACTGAAGCTTTCTTT
>.|TRBV5-1|.|TRBJ2-1
CASKGTHRDEQFF
TGCGCCAGCAAGGGGACACACCGGGATGAGCAGTTCTTC
>TRBD1|TRBV10-2|.|TRBJ2-7
CASSQGQGLEEQYF
TGCGCCAGCAGTCAGGGACAGGGGCTAGAGGAGCAGTACTTC
>.|TRBV7-2|few|TRBJ2-5
CASSPRAGRETQYF
TGTGCCAGCAGCCCAAGGGCAGGGCGGGAGACCCAGTACTTC
>TRBD1|TRBV27|.|TRBJ1-2
CASSFRGRSYGYTF
TGTGCCAGCAGTTTCAGGGGGCGCTCTTATGGCTACACCTTC
>TRBD1|TRBV5-1|.|TRBJ1-1
CASSPTLTGSNTEAFF
TGCGCCAGCAGCCCGACTCTGACAGGGTCGAACACTGAAGCTTTCTTT
>TRBD2|TRBV2|.|TRBJ2-1
CASSLALAVYNEQFF
TGTGCCAGCAGTCTGGCACTAGCGGTTTACAATGAGCAGTTCTTC
>.|TRBV4-2|.|TRBJ2-1
CASSQELFGGTFYNEQFF
TGTGCCAGCAGCCAAGAACTGTTCGGCGGGACCTTCTACAATGAGCAGTTCTTC
>.|TRBV5-1|.|TRBJ2-7
CASSPETGIRHEQYF
TGCGCCAGCAGCCCCGAGACAGGAATTAGGCACGAGCAGTACTTC
>TRBD2|TRBV5-1|once|TRBJ2-3
CASSLGTSGGTDTQYF
TGCGCCAGCAGCTTGGGGACTAGCGGGGGCACAGATACGCAGTATTTT
>TRBD1|TRBV29-1|once|TRBJ1-3
CSVWGTGDGNTIYF
TGCAGCGTCTGGGGAACAGGGGACGGAAACACCATATATTTT
>TRBD2|TRBV4-2|.|TRBJ2-2
CASSQAASGRGTGELFF
TGTGCCAGCAGCCAAGCCGCTAGCGGGAGAGGGACCGGGGAGCTGTTTTTT
>TRBD1|TRBV6-6|.|TRBJ1-1
CASSSGQPEAFF
TGTGCCAGCAGTTCGGGACAGCCTGAAGCTTTCTTT
>.|TRBV5-1|.|TRBJ1-3
CASSLSVQGGDTIYF
TGCGCCAGCAGCTTGTCGGTACAGGGCGGAGACACCATATATTTT
>TRBD1|TRBV7-8|.|TRBJ1-5
CASSLLVDRLNQPQHF
TGTGCCAGCAGCTTATTAGTGGACAGGCTCAATCAGCCCCAGCATTTT
>TRBD1|TRBV19|.|TRBJ1-2
CASSIGTGGYGYTF
TGTGCCAGTAGTATCGGGACAGGGGGCTATGGCTACACCTTC
>.|TRBV19|.|TRBJ1-4
CASSIVRGTGFTARDEKLFF
TGTGCCAGTAGTATCGTCCGGGGCACAGGGTTTACGGCTCGGGATGAAAAACTGTTTTTT
>.|TRBV28|.|TRBJ1-1
CASNLRGEAFF
TGTGCCAGCAACCTCAGGGGTGAAGCTTTCTTT
>TRBD1|TRBV13|once|TRBJ2-7
CASNTLGLTGGPHEQYF
TGTGCCAGCAATACCCTAGGGTTGACAGGGGGCCCCCACGAGCAGTACTTC
>.|TRBV6-5|.|TRBJ1-4
CASSYSFYATNEKLFF
TGTGCCAGCAGTTACTCTTTTTATGCAACTAATGAAAAACTGTTTTTT
>TRBD2|TRBV6-1|few|TRBJ2-1
CASSEARGGYNEQFF
TGTGCCAGCAGTGAAGCGCGGGGGGGCTACAATGAGCAGTTCTTC
>TRBD1|TRBV5-1|few|TRBJ1-2
CASSRQGIIDGYTF
TGCGCCAGCAGCCGACAGGGAATTATAGATGGCTACACCTTC
>.|TRBV27|.|TRBJ2-5
CASRVKGGTQYF
TGTGCCAGCAGAGTGAAGGGAGGGACCCAGTACTTC
>.|TRBV12-5|.|TRBJ1-1
CASGLVRGGWTEAFF
TGTGCTAGTGGTTTGGTCCGGGGGGGATGGACTGAAGCTTTCTTT
>.|TRBV18|.|TRBJ1-1
CASSPGGGARRATEAFF
TGTGCCAGCTCACCAGGTGGAGGCGCCAGAAGGGCCACTGAAGCTTTCTTT
>.|TRBV5-7|many|TRBJ1-2
CASSLRLPFRYGYTF
TGTGCCAGCAGCTTGCGTCTGCCCTTTCGGTATGGCTACACCTTC
>.|TRBV10-3|once|TRBJ1-1
CAISESSAGSPTEAFF
TGTGCCATCAGTGAGTCGAGTGCAGGATCACCCACTGAAGCTTTCTTT
>.|TRBV29-1|.|TRBJ2-7
CSVGEDRAYEQYF
TGCAGCGTGGGAGAGGACAGAGCGTACGAGCAGTACTTC
>TRBD1|TRBV10-3|.|TRBJ2-5
CAISPRQGAQETQYF
TGTGCCATCAGTCCCCGACAGGGGGCTCAAGAGACCCAGTACTTC
>TRBD1|TRBV7-9|once|TRBJ2-7
CASSVDRDRHYEQYF
TGTGCCAGCAGCGTAGACCGGGACAGGCACTACGAGCAGTACTTC
>.|TRBV27|.|TRBJ2-5
CASRAPGGIETQYF
TGTGCCAGCAGGGCTCCAGGAGGGATTGAGACCCAGTACTTC
>TRBD2|TRBV4-2|.|TRBJ2-1
CASSPWTSGGDYNEQFF
TGTGCCAGCAGCCCTTGGACTAGCGGGGGGGATTACAATGAGCAGTTCTTC
>.|TRBV5-4|.|TRBJ1-4
CASRLQGNEKLFF
TGTGCCAGCAGGCTACAGGGAAATGAAAAACTGTTTTTT
>TRBD1|TRBV6-5|.|TRBJ2-2
CASSYSGTGSGELFF
TGTGCCAGCAGTTACTCGGGGACAGGGTCTGGGGAGCTGTTTTTT
>TRBD1|TRBV13|.|TRBJ2-7
CASSPRDRDYEQYF
TGTGCCAGCAGCCCCCGGGACAGGGACTACGAGCAGTACTTC
>.|TRBV4-3|.|TRBJ1-2
CASSQFWAGNYGYTF
TGCGCCAGCAGCCAATTTTGGGCGGGTAACTATGGCTACACCTTC
>.|TRBV12-5|.|TRBJ1-5
CASGTTAGPSNQPQHF
TGTGCTAGTGGTACTACGGCAGGGCCGAGCAATCAGCCCCAGCATTTT
>.|TRBV29-1|.|TRBJ1-4
CSVDAGWDEKLFF
TGCAGCGTTGACGCAGGGTGGGATGAAAAACTGTTTTTT
>.|TRBV6-5|once|TRBJ1-1
CASRMEFEAFF
TGTGCCAGCAGGATGGAGTTTGAAGCTTTCTTT
>TRBD1|TRBV19|.|TRBJ1-2
CASRWDRTIDGYTF
TGTGCCAGTAGGTGGGACAGAACTATTGATGGCTACACCTTC
>.|TRBV27|.|TRBJ2-7
CASSFLKPYEQYF
TGTGCCAGCAGTTTCCTAAAGCCCTACGAGCAGTACTTC
>.|TRBV7-9|.|TRBJ2-1
CASSLLDNEQFF
TGTGCCAGCAGCCTACTTGACAATGAGCAGTTCTTC
>.|TRBV29-1|.|TRBJ2-7
CSVIPMGSPYEQYF
TGCAGCGTCATCCCCATGGGCTCCCCCTACGAGCAGTACTTC
>.|TRBV2|.|TRBJ2-2
CASLRENTGELFF
TGTGCCAGCCTCAGGGAGAACACCGGGGAGCTGTTTTTT
>TRBD1|TRBV7-9|.|TRBJ1-2
CASSLRGLRGGFWHGYTF
TGTGCCAGCAGCTTAAGGGGGCTGCGGGGTGGATTTTGGCATGGCTACACCTTC
>.|TRBV7-3|.|TRBJ1-2
CASSLSAGNYGYTF
TGTGCCAGCAGCTTAAGTGCAGGCAACTATGGCTACACCTTC
>TRBD2|TRBV7-2|few|TRBJ2-3
CASSPLAGRYAQYF
TGTGCCAGCAGCCCCCTAGCGGGACGGTACGCGCAGTATTTT
>.|TRBV19|.|TRBJ2-1
CASRGGTSYNEQFF
TGTGCCAGTAGGGGCGGGACCTCCTACAATGAGCAGTTCTTC
>TRBD1|TRBV6-1|.|TRBJ1-2
CASTLGQDLNYGYTF
TGTGCCAGCACTCTCGGACAGGATCTCAACTATGGCTACACCTTC
>.|TRBV15|.|TRBJ1-6
CATAPTRSYNSPLHF
TGTGCCACCGCACCGACTCGCTCCTATAATTCACCCCTCCACTTT
>.|TRBV25-1|.|TRBJ2-2
CASSEGGARNTGELFF
TGTGCCAGCAGTGAGGGGGGTGCGAGGAACACCGGGGAGCTGTTTTTT
>TRBD2|TRBV9|.|TRBJ2-1
CASSVKSKGTSGGAIFYNEQFF
TGTGCCAGCAGCGTAAAGTCAAAAGGGACTAGCGGGGGGGCCATATTTTACAATGAGCAGTTCTTC
>TRBD2|TRBV7-6|.|TRBJ2-2
CASSPLAGQTGELFF
TGTGCCAGCAGCCCTTTAGCGGGGCAAACCGGGGAGCTGTTTTTT
>.|TRBV4-1|.|TRBJ2-3
CASSQVITVRGTDTQYF
TGCGCCAGCAGCCAAGTGATTACAGTCAGGGGCACAGATACGCAGTATTTT
>.|TRBV28|few|TRBJ1-2
CASSWGRYGYTF
TGTGCCAGCAGTTGGGGGCGCTATGGCTACACCTTC
>TRBD2|TRBV27|.|TRBJ2-1
CASSPGTSGDNEQFF
TGTGCCAGCAGTCCCGGGACTAGCGGGGACAATGAGCAGTTCTTC
>TRBD1|TRBV7-9|.|TRBJ2-7
CASSPRDRGIYEQYF
TGTGCCAGCAGCCCCCGGGACAGGGGGATCTACGAGCAGTACTTC